This T cell receptor (beta chain) was captured by sequencing in a study of blood T cell repertoires in COVID-19. Study summary: Nucleic acid was either cDNA or gDNA, and it came from T cells, B-cell-depleted T cells, or PBMCs.

The CDR3 totals 17 residues. The germline gives CDR1 KGHSH, CDR2 LQKENI. After removal of 2 bases from V and 1 base from J, the junction contained 2 bases not matched to a gene. TCRdb keeps only in-frame clones here, not all; method: immunoSEQ multiplex PCR. The sample lists a few hundred thousand clones; about 80% were seen once. This clone has just one count. Donors in Cohort 3 who had recovered were those with two negative PCRs, healthcare professional clearance, or resolution of their symptoms. The chain uses TRBV18 and TRBJ2-2, with 12 nucleotides matching TRBD2. The origin of this receptor is a man aged 50-59 years who had recovered from COVID-19. Material for sequencing was PBMCs or T cells enriched from blood (not recorded which). The CDR3 nucleotides read TGTGCCAGCTCACCAGGACTAGCGGGGCGGAACACCGGGGAGCTGTTTTTT. Amino acids: CASSPGLAGRNTGELFF.